This T cell receptor (beta chain) appears in the sequencing data of a study of tumor-infiltrating lymphocytes in primary liver carcinoma (dated by TCRdb to about 2017). Turning to the overall study: The five patients, three men and two women aged 30 to 69 years, had hepatocellular carcinoma (four) or combined HCC and intrahepatic cholangiocarcinoma (one). The five patients had tumors of stage T1-T3 N0M0, with maximum diameters ranging from about 4.2 to 10 cm. Each sample produced roughly 3.65 to 7.5 million productive TCRbeta reads, and read depth showed no significant difference between tissue types. For each liver tumor, the study sampled five regions along with adjacent normal tissue and blood, and applied TCRbeta repertoire sequencing, expression microarrays and whole-exome sequencing. A total of roughly 35 specimens from 5 patients, comprising about 25 tumor regions, 5 adjacent noncancerous liver tissues and 5 peripheral blood samples, were covered by TCRbeta repertoire sequencing. Repertoires from technical replicates were highly reproducible, with mean shared-clone rates around 0.87 and correlation coefficients above 0.95.

Without any cell sorting, total RNA and DNA were extracted together from approximately 22-30 mg of bulk tissue using the AllPrep DNA/RNA mini kit. Roughly 5 patients with histopathologically diagnosed primary liver carcinoma underwent surgical resection in China between 2015 and 2016. Patients had chronic HBV infection and were treatment-naive at sampling. Fresh tumor and adjacent tissue pieces were bisected; one half was stored in RNAlater at -80°C, the other sent for histology. The germline V gene provides CDR1 KGHDR and CDR2 SFDVKD. The CDR3 sequence holds 16 residues, the cysteine and phenylalanine included. Left in the record is the CDR3 DNA by itself, 48 bases read in frame from the first base. Using a constant-region primer and ProtoScript II reverse transcriptase, TCRbeta-specific cDNA was reverse-transcribed from approximately 0.55 ug total RNA. Construction of the TCRbeta libraries relied on three nested rounds of multiplex PCR, following a slightly modified ARM-PCR procedure. The first two PCR rounds used multiplex TRBV1-TRBV30 forward primers with a Cbeta reverse primer, each for roughly 11 cycles. Sample barcodes and Illumina adapters were added in a final 25-cycle PCR with Deep VentR polymerase. Amplicons of 200-500 bp were gel-purified with a QIAquick gel extraction kit before sequencing. The TCRbeta amplicons were sequenced with 250-bp paired-end reads on an Illumina HiSeq 2500. The source study handled its data this way. Quality trimming of reads was performed with Trimmomatic v0.33, and paired reads were merged with FLASH v1.2.11 so that full CDR3 sequences could be recovered. V, D and J germline segments were assigned to the rearranged TCRbeta sequences using MiGEC v1.2.1b. Clonotype statistics and Shannon-Wiener diversity indices were calculated with VDJtools v1.0.0. To reduce sampling bias, subsequent analyses other than the diversity analysis used only the 250 most abundant clonotypes in each sample. The public reads were run again by TCRdb, first through fastp at Q25 and then through MiXCR, and only productive beta chains were kept. Records with the same CDR3 protein are collapsed into one entry carrying the most frequent genes and DNA. The V and J calls reflect TCRdb's pipeline rather than the authors' work. This sample has some 40,000 distinct CDR3 sequences in its table, and roughly 73% of those were observed once. Approximately 37% of the sample is taken by the ten largest.

Turning to this clonotype: It has no known antigen specificity. Germline and junction disagree at one end, which may indicate a read error.

Beyond this particular receptor, the publication reports: Because sequencing covered only the TCR beta chain and unpaired alpha chains were not captured, true repertoire diversity is likely underestimated. Consistent with antigen-driven expansion, pairs of tumor regions showed higher repertoire overlap (mean approximately 35%) than either tumor-adjacent pairs (about 17%) or tumor-blood pairs (roughly 15%). The top 250 clones made up a significantly larger repertoire fraction in tumors than in blood (p = 0.039). With just five patients in the study, the authors point out that the findings should be validated in a larger study. Comparison of CD4+ and CD8+ T cell repertoires was precluded by the use of bulk unsorted samples.

The source material was tumor-adjacent normal liver tissue. The sequence is built from TRBV24-1 and TRBJ2-7, with 7 junctional bases fitting TRBD2. The clonotype was recovered from a man aged 35-49 years with primary liver carcinoma and hepatitis B virus infection. The nucleotide sequence reads TGTGCCACCAGTGATTTGCTTCCTAGCGGTGCCTACAAGCATTACTTC. This translates into CATSDLLPSGAYKHYF.